These 10 T cell receptor beta chains were all obtained from the same sample, sequenced in a study of lymphopenia after photon versus proton radiotherapy. The method was immunoSEQ multiplex PCR; TCRdb's version includes in-frame clones alone and lacks a portion of them. The data show about 25,000 clones, with about 91% seen just once and around 19% held by the top ten. The material was peripheral blood, obtained from a patient treated with photon-based radiotherapy. Every receptor here comes from a man aged 50 or older with gastric cancer.

The chain uses TRBV6-1 and TRBJ2-7, with 14 positions matching TRBD2. V trimming: 4 bases; J trimming: 3 bases; junction bases outside the gene matches: 5. From germline, CDR1 is MNHNS and CDR2 SASEGT. The CDR3 loop spans 16 amino acids. The CDR3 DNA reads TGTGCCAGCAGTGTTGGACTAGCGGGGGGTTTCTACGAGCAGTACTTC. It specifies CASSVGLAGGFYEQYF.

This chain joins TRBV2 and TRBJ1-6, with 9 nucleotides matching TRBD1. J gave up 10 bases and V 1 base, and 5 bases lay outside the gene matches. Looked up from germline, CDR1 is SNHLY and CDR2 is FYNNEI. CDR3 length: 15 residues. The CDR3 region has the DNA TGTGCCAGCAGTGAAGAGGGACAGGGTCTCTCACCCCTCCACTTT. As protein: CASSEEGQGLSPLHF.

This chain uses TRBV2 with TRBJ2-3; D unresolved. Germline CDR1 reads SNHLY; CDR2 reads FYNNEI. The CDR3 has 12 residues. Trimming removed 4 bases from V and 6 bases from J, with 8 bases in between. The DNA of the CDR3 is TGTGCCAGCAGTGGGAGTGGCGATACGCAGTATTTT. This sequence encodes CASSGSGDTQYF.

The rearrangement uses TRBV5-4 and TRBJ1-1; no reliable D call. CDR1 SGHNT and CDR2 YYREEE come from the germline V gene (reference sequence). This CDR3 contains 13 residues. V lost 2 bases and J lost 2, with 7 bases in between. The CDR3 nucleotides are TGTGCCAGCAGCTTTTCACTTAACACTGAAGCTTTCTTT. This sequence encodes CASSFSLNTEAFF.

The V and J genes are TRBV6-6 and TRBJ1-1; D gene unclear. The V and J ends lost 0 bases and 0 bases respectively, with 11 bases between them. Looked up from germline, CDR1 is MNHNY and CDR2 is SVGAGI (reference sequence). The CDR3 is 16 residues long. The CDR3 loop reads CASSYSGRQMNTEAFF. The CDR3 DNA follows: TGTGCCAGCAGTTACTCAGGACGGCAAATGAACACTGAAGCTTTCTTT.

V gene TRBV4-3 combines with J gene TRBJ1-4; D remains ambiguous. Germline assignment: CDR1 LGHNA and CDR2 YSLEER. This CDR3 comprises 16 residues. The V gene lost 0 bases and the J gene lost 7 bases, with 15 bases spanning the gap. In DNA, the CDR3 is TGCGCCAGCAGCCAAGATCAACCGGGCTTAGGTGAAAAACTGTTTTTT. This translates into CASSQDQPGLGEKLFF.

V is TRBV15 and J is TRBJ1-1; D possibly corresponds to TRBD1 (5 bases). Trimming cost V 8 bases and J 1 base, with 11 bases left between them. Germline CDR1 reads LNHNV; CDR2 reads YYDKDF (reference sequence). The CDR3 totals 13 residues. The CDR3 DNA reads as TGTGCCACCCTCAGACAGCCGAACACTGAAGCTTTCTTT. Amino acids: CATLRQPNTEAFF.

V is TRBV9 and J is TRBJ1-2; D is uncertain. In germline, CDR1 is SGDLS, CDR2 YYNGEE. The CDR3 sequence is 11 residues long. V was cut by 0 bases and J by 8 bases, with 5 bases left in between. CDR3 nucleotides: TGTGCCAGCAGCGTAGCCAGGGGCTACACCTTC. Protein product: CASSVARGYTF.

The chain couples TRBV30 to TRBJ1-2; 7 bases match TRBD1. Trimming cost V 4 bases and J 4 bases; bases outside gene matches: 3. The CDR3 has 12 amino acids. Per germline, CDR1 GTSNPN and CDR2 SVGIG (reference sequence). The CDR3 nucleotides read TGTGCCTGGAAGCCAGGGGGCTATGGCTACACCTTC. This gives the protein CAWKPGGYGYTF.

The V call is TRBV2, the J call TRBJ2-1; 7 positions match TRBD2. Losses at the gene ends were 10 bases for V and 7 bases for J; bases not matched to a gene: 10. The CDR3 has 13 residues. Germline CDR1 SNHLY, CDR2 FYNNEI. The CDR3 DNA is TGTGCCATCCCGGCGGGGGACCGGAATGAGCAGTTCTTC. Its protein product is CAIPAGDRNEQFF.